These 3 T cell receptor beta chains share one sample of origin, sequenced in a study of cytomegalovirus exposure and HLA in healthy donors. PCR employed 60 Vbeta and 13 Jbeta primers. Only in-frame clones appear in the TCRdb table, and some are missing; sequencing was by immunoSEQ multiplex PCR. Among 180,000 or so clones listed, 70% to 80% were seen once. The material sequenced was PBMCs. These receptors were taken from a female donor in good health and CMV-seronegative.

This clone was detected only a few times. The chain joins TRBV5-6 to TRBJ1-3; D unclear. Germline V gives CDR1 SGHDT, CDR2 YYEEEE. Deletions cut 5 bases from V and 4 bases from J, with 16 bases between. The CDR3 runs to 15 residues. The CDR3 here is CASRPGLTGGNTIYF. In nucleotides, the CDR3 is TGTGCCAGCAGACCCGGCTTGACGGGGGGAAACACCATATATTTT.

The rearrangement uses TRBV4-1 and TRBJ1-3; D not certain. The CDR3 extends over 16 amino acids. V was trimmed by 5 bases and J by 0 bases, leaving 14 bases between them. The germline CDR1 and CDR2 sequences are MGHRA and YSYEKL. The CDR3 bases are TGCGCCAGCAGCTACCAAAGAGACTCCTCTGGAAACACCATATATTTT. Translation: CASSYQRDSSGNTIYF.

The chain uses TRBV30 and TRBJ2-1; D possibly corresponds to TRBD2 (5 bases). In germline, CDR1 is GTSNPN, CDR2 SVGIG (reference sequence). V lost 3 bases and J 2 bases, leaving 11 bases between the germline ends. The CDR3 has 14 amino acids. In DNA, the CDR3 is TGTGCCTGGAGCGCACTCGGGGCCTACAATGAGCAGTTCTTC. It encodes CAWSALGAYNEQFF.